Following are 5 T cell receptor beta chains from one sample sequenced in a study of blood T cell repertoires in COVID-19. Method: immunoSEQ multiplex PCR; TCRdb's copy keeps in-frame clones and lacks some. This table has under 200,000 clones, 86% appearing once. The material sequenced was peripheral blood. These receptors all stem from a woman of 80 years or more in a cohort sampled during active or convalescent COVID-19.

For the CDR3, the DNA is TGTGCCATCAGTGAGGGGGGGGGCCTCAATCAGCCCCAGCATTTT. Its protein product is CAISEGGGLNQPQHF. The V call is TRBV10-3, the J call TRBJ1-5, with a tentative D call TRBD1 (6 bases). Germline V gene data show CDR1 as ENHRY and CDR2 as SYGVKD. Trimming stripped 2 bases from V and 3 bases from J, with 11 bases between. The CDR3 spans 15 residues.

V usage is TRBV5-4 and J usage is TRBJ2-7; D gene uncertain. CDR1 and CDR2 (germline): SGHNT, YYREEE (reference sequence). V was pared by 1 base and J by 0 bases, with 8 bases between. The CDR3 length is 14 residues. The CDR3 region has the DNA TGTGCCAGCAGCTTGTCGGGTAGCTCCTACGAGCAGTACGTC. Its translation: CASSLSGSSYEQYV.

This chain joins TRBV28 and TRBJ1-2, with 7 positions matching TRBD1. Germline trimming cut 8 bases from V and 4 bases from J; bases unmatched to any gene: 10. Looked up from germline, CDR1 is MDHEN and CDR2 is SYDVKM. This CDR3 region has 14 residues. CDR3 bases: TGTGCCAGCGTAACAGGGGCAAGTGGCTATGGCTACACCTTC. This encodes CASVTGASGYGYTF.

This chain uses TRBV7-8 with TRBJ1-1, with D tentatively TRBD1 (5 bases). V was pared by 6 bases and J by 2 bases, with 10 bases between. Per germline, CDR1 SGHVS and CDR2 FQNEAQ. This CDR3 is built from 13 residues. For the CDR3, the DNA is TGTGCCAGCAGACATGACAGAAACACTGAAGCTTTCTTT. Translating gives CASRHDRNTEAFF.

The genes are TRBV7-2 and TRBJ1-3; 7 bases align to TRBD1. This CDR3 comprises 17 residues. Germline CDR1 is SGHTA and CDR2 is FQGNSA. V shed 1 base and J 4 bases; nucleotides not matched to a gene: 10. The CDR3 region is CASSLVTTGDFGNTIYF. The CDR3 coding sequence is TGTGCCAGCAGCTTAGTAACTACAGGGGACTTCGGAAACACCATATATTTT.